One and the same sample provided the 28 T cell receptor beta chains below, sequenced in a study of T-cell memory formation after mild COVID-19. TCRdb called the 5' RACE reads again in MiXCR, with one record for every CDR3 protein. The data contain about 350,000 distinct CDR3 sequences, 12% to 15% of them singletons. Sequenced: PBMCs or a T cell subset sorted from them (not recorded which). These receptors all come from a man aged 18 to 29 who had mild COVID-19 (a few samples of this study predate the infection). Cell type and time point are not known.

Only a few counts were recorded for this clonotype. The rearrangement uses TRBV7-2 and TRBJ2-3; D may be TRBD1 (5 bases). CDR1 SGHTA and CDR2 FQGNSA come from the germline V gene. This CDR3 is 15 amino acids long. The V and J ends lost 9 bases and 0 bases respectively, with 16 bases between them. This chain's CDR3 is CASRLGATSTDTQYF. Written as DNA, the CDR3 is TGTGCCAGTCGGCTAGGGGCTACCAGCACAGATACGCAGTATTTT.

This clonotype was seen many times. This chain joins TRBV9 and TRBJ2-2; D is unclear. In germline, CDR1 is SGDLS, CDR2 YYNGEE. V dropped 0 bases and J dropped 6 bases, with 3 bases sitting between them. The length of the CDR3 is 12 residues. The CDR3 coding sequence is TGTGCCAGCAGCGTAGTTTCCGGGGAGCTGTTTTTT. Its translation: CASSVVSGELFF.

The V and J genes are TRBV4-3 and TRBJ1-2, with D maybe TRBD1 (5 bases). Germline V gene sequence: CDR1 LGHNA, CDR2 YSLEER. The CDR3 is made up of 16 amino acids. Between the trimmed V and J ends, which lost 1 base and 7 bases, there was a span of 19 bases. CDR3 sequence: CASSQGVRQGGRGYTF. CDR3 coding DNA: TGCGCCAGCAGCCAAGGGGTTCGGCAGGGCGGACGTGGCTACACCTTC.

The chain combines TRBV5-4 with TRBJ2-3; possible D gene TRBD1, 5 bases. Per the germline V gene, CDR1 is SGHNT and CDR2 is YYREEE (reference sequence). CDR3 length: 15 amino acids. V lost 0 bases and J lost 4, with 12 bases in between. The CDR3 reads CASSLDRTGADTQYF. CDR3 nucleotide sequence: TGTGCCAGCAGCTTGGACAGGACGGGCGCAGATACGCAGTATTTT.

The CDR3 region has the DNA TGTGCCAGCAGTTACGGTTTGGGAGGAACTGGAAACACCATATATTTT. Residues: CASSYGLGGTGNTIYF. The rearrangement uses TRBV6-5 and TRBJ1-3; no firm D call. Trimming removed 2 bases at V and 2 bases at J, with 13 bases between. The germline gives CDR1 MNHEY, CDR2 SVGAGI. The CDR3 is made up of 16 amino acids.

V usage is TRBV6-2 or TRBV6-3 and J usage is TRBJ1-2; 9 bases align to TRBD1. V was pared by 6 bases and J by 4 bases, with 6 bases of the junction left unmatched. The CDR3 contains 14 residues. Germline CDR1 reads MNHEY; CDR2 reads SVGEGT. The CDR3 spells CASRPGQGAYGYTF. CDR3 nucleotide sequence: TGTGCCAGCAGGCCGGGACAGGGAGCCTATGGCTACACCTTC.

The chain joins TRBV7-8 to TRBJ2-3, with TRBD2 matching 12 bases. This CDR3 region has 19 residues. Trimming cost V 4 bases and J 3 bases; bases outside gene matches: 14. Germline CDR1 reads SGHVS; CDR2 reads FQNEAQ. The CDR3 protein is CASSSPSGGDSYTTDTQYF. Here the CDR3 DNA reads TGTGCCAGCAGCTCCCCTAGCGGGGGGGATTCCTACACAACAGATACGCAGTATTTT.

The chain links TRBV20-1 to TRBJ2-5, with unresolved D. CDR3 length equals 11 residues. V shed 3 bases and J shed 2 bases, with 4 bases lying between them. Germline V gene data show CDR1 as DFQATT and CDR2 as SNEGSKA (reference sequence). The CDR3 here is CSARYQETQYF. In DNA form, the CDR3 reads TGCAGTGCTAGGTATCAAGAGACCCAGTACTTC.

CDR3 protein: CASSRSPGQGIYVAEAFF. The CDR3 DNA sequence: TGCGCCAGCAGCCGATCCCCGGGACAGGGGATTTATGTTGCTGAAGCTTTCTTT. The chain recombines TRBV4-3 with TRBJ1-1; 10 nucleotides match TRBD1. J was trimmed by 6 bases and V by 4 bases; bases with no gene match: 17. Germline V lookup: CDR1 LGHNA, CDR2 YSLEER. The CDR3 is 18 amino acids.

This clonotype has more than one count but fewer than ten. The CDR3 nucleotides read TGCAGTGCTAGGTCTGGGGGTAATGAAAAACTGTTTTTT. This gives the protein CSARSGGNEKLFF. The V gene is TRBV20-1, the J gene TRBJ1-4, with D tentatively TRBD1 (5 bases). Trimming took 3 bases from V and 4 from J, leaving 9 bases between them. Germline V CDR1 and CDR2: DFQATT, SNEGSKA (reference sequence). The length of the CDR3 is 13 residues.

The genes are TRBV29-1 and TRBJ2-5; D might be TRBD2 (6 bases). This CDR3 is 12 amino acids long. Germline CDR1 SQVTM, CDR2 ANQGSEA. V was pared by 6 bases and J by 5 bases, with 13 bases between. The CDR3 spells CSVRGADETQYF. CDR3 nucleotide sequence: TGCAGCGTCCGCGGGGCGGACGAGACCCAGTACTTC.

This chain links TRBV12-3 or TRBV12-4 with TRBJ2-7, with D perhaps TRBD2 (6 bases). The V end lost 6 bases, the J end lost 7 bases, and 13 bases lay between the germline ends. The CDR3 contains 12 residues. In DNA form, the CDR3 reads TGTGCCAGCAGCGGGATGGGGGGAGAGCAGTACTTC. It is translated as CASSGMGGEQYF.

This clonotype was counted only a few times. V gene TRBV27 combines with J gene TRBJ2-7; D possibly corresponds to TRBD2 (7 bases). The ends were cut back, 4 bases at V and 1 base at J, with 17 bases in the middle. Germline V gene data show CDR1 as MNHEY and CDR2 as SMNVEV (reference sequence). This CDR3 comprises 16 residues. The CDR3 loop reads CASSWRERGGSYEQYF. CDR3 bases: TGTGCCAGCAGTTGGAGAGAGAGGGGGGGGTCCTACGAGCAGTACTTC.

V gene TRBV5-6 combines with J gene TRBJ2-5, with D possibly matching TRBD2 (6 bases). Trimming took 3 bases from V and 2 from J, leaving 14 bases between them. The germline V gene encodes CDR1 SGHDT and CDR2 YYEEEE. The CDR3 loop spans 15 amino acids. The CDR3 spells CASSSAGTSQETQYF. CDR3 bases: TGTGCCAGCAGCTCGGCGGGGACTTCTCAAGAGACCCAGTACTTC.

This clonotype was seen many times. The chain combines TRBV15 with TRBJ2-4; 7 bases are a match to TRBD1. Germline CDR1 reads LNHNV; CDR2 reads YYDKDF (reference sequence). Unmatched junction bases numbered 4, after V lost 3 bases and J lost 8 bases. The CDR3 totals 13 residues. CDR3 amino acids: CATSRDRSDIQYF. Here the CDR3 DNA reads TGTGCCACCAGCAGGGACAGGTCTGACATTCAGTACTTC.

This clonotype turned up a few times. The genes are TRBV6-1 and TRBJ1-5, with D possibly matching TRBD1 (5 bases). The germline V gene has CDR1 MNHNS and CDR2 SASEGT. The CDR3 sequence is 14 residues long. V was shortened by 3 bases and J by 3 bases, with 9 bases between the two germline ends. This CDR3 reads CASSEQGLNQPQHF. CDR3 DNA sequence: TGTGCCAGCAGTGAGCAGGGCCTCAATCAGCCCCAGCATTTT.

This clonotype was observed a handful of times. This rearrangement joins TRBV2 to TRBJ2-7; 11 nucleotides agree with TRBD1. CDR1 is SNHLY and CDR2 is FYNNEI in the germline V gene. This CDR3 is built from 14 residues. The V segment lost 6 bases and the J segment 3 bases; nucleotides outside the gene matches: 4. The CDR3 is CASSSGTGGYEQYV. CDR3 nucleotide sequence: TGTGCCAGCAGCTCCGGGACAGGGGGCTACGAGCAGTACGTC.

A word on this clonotype: Germline is not matched at one junction end, which may reflect a read error. The rearrangement joins TRBV11-2 to TRBJ2-6; 7 bases map to TRBD1. The CDR3 has 21 amino acids. The germline V gene encodes CDR1 SGHAT and CDR2 FQNNGV. The CDR3: CASSLGLYRGQVYSGANVLTF. Written as DNA, the CDR3 is TGTGCCAGCAGTTTAGGGTTATACAGGGGCCAGGTCTACTCTGGGGCCAACGTCCTGACTTTC.

The chain carries TRBV6-1 and TRBJ1-5; D remains ambiguous. This CDR3 has 13 residues. The germline CDR1 and CDR2 sequences are MNHNS and SASEGT. The V gene lost 0 bases and the J gene lost 6 bases, with 6 bases spanning the gap. CDR3 region: CASSEAPGQPQHF. The CDR3 DNA reads as TGTGCCAGCAGTGAAGCGCCGGGTCAGCCCCAGCATTTT.

CDR3 residues: CASSLGVGSAFF. The CDR3 DNA reads TGTGCCAGCAGTTTAGGGGTCGGTTCAGCTTTCTTT. This chain connects TRBV12-3 or TRBV12-4 to TRBJ1-1; no firm D call. The CDR3 loop spans 12 amino acids. V lost 1 base, J lost 10 bases, and 10 bases lay in between.

The gene calls are TRBV18 and TRBJ1-6, with 10 bases aligning to TRBD1. CDR1 is KGHSH and CDR2 is LQKENI in the germline V gene. The CDR3 totals 16 residues. After removal of 1 base from V and 6 bases from J, the junction contained 3 bases not matched to a gene. CDR3 DNA sequence: TGTGCCAGCTCACCACAGACAGGGGGCTTTAATTCACCCCTCCACTTT. It is translated as CASSPQTGGFNSPLHF.

The chain joins TRBV20-1 to TRBJ1-6, with TRBD1 as a possible D gene (5 bases). There are 15 residues in the CDR3. Germline-derived CDR1 and CDR2 are DFQATT and SNEGSKA (reference sequence). V gave up 5 bases and J gave up 6 bases, with 17 bases separating them. This chain's CDR3 is CSAARHPGRNSPLHF. Here the CDR3 DNA reads TGCAGTGCTGCTCGACACCCAGGGCGTAATTCACCCCTCCACTTT.

In its sample, this clonotype was seen many times. For the CDR3, the DNA is TGCGCCAGCAGCTTGGATCTAGCGGGGGGACCGGATACGCAGTATTTT. This gives the protein CASSLDLAGGPDTQYF. The chain employs TRBV5-1 and TRBJ2-3; 11 nucleotides agree with TRBD2. There are 16 residues in the CDR3. Germline CDR1 and CDR2: SGHRS and YFSETQ. Trimming cost V 0 bases and J 6 bases; bases outside gene matches: 6. The complete variable domain, with remaining parts taken from reference TRBV5-1 and TRBJ2-3, reads KAGVTQTPRYLIKTRGQQVTLSCSPISGHRSVSWYQQTPGQGLQFLFEYFSETQRNKGNFPGRFSGRQFSNSRSEMNVSTLELGDSALYLCASSLDLAGGPDTQYFGPGTRLTVL.

The chain combines TRBV9 with TRBJ1-5, with unresolved D. Germline V gene lookup returns CDR1 SGDLS and CDR2 YYNGEE. Trimming stripped 4 bases from V and 5 bases from J, with 10 bases between. The CDR3 totals 13 residues. The CDR3 is CASSPDTHQPQHF. Here the CDR3 DNA reads TGTGCCAGCAGCCCTGACACCCATCAGCCCCAGCATTTT. Using reference TRBV9 and TRBJ1-5 for the parts outside the CDR3, the full variable domain is DSGVTQTPKHLITATGQRVTLRCSPRSGDLSVYWYQQSLDQGLQFLIQYYNGEERAKGNILERFSAQQFPDLHSELNLSSLELGDSALYFCASSPDTHQPQHFGDGTRLSIL.

This clonotype has only a few counts. This chain links TRBV5-1 with TRBJ1-6, with D uncertain. Germline CDR1 and CDR2: SGHRS and YFSETQ. The CDR3 spans 16 residues. Trimming left V 4 bases short and J 8 bases short, with 19 bases between. The CDR3: CASSHNERKDYSPLHF. CDR3 coding DNA: TGCGCCAGCAGCCACAATGAAAGGAAGGATTATTCACCCCTCCACTTT. Full variable domain (remainder filled in from reference TRBV5-1 and TRBJ1-6): KAGVTQTPRYLIKTRGQQVTLSCSPISGHRSVSWYQQTPGQGLQFLFEYFSETQRNKGNFPGRFSGRQFSNSRSEMNVSTLELGDSALYLCASSHNERKDYSPLHFGNGTRLTVT.

This clonotype was counted between two and nine times. This chain links TRBV6-6 with TRBJ2-5; 7 nucleotides match TRBD2. Germline-derived CDR1 and CDR2 are MNHNY and SVGAGI (reference sequence). The V and J ends lost 8 bases and 2 bases, in that order; junction bases with no gene match: 8. The CDR3 spans 14 residues. CDR3 sequence reads: CASGKAGTQETQYF. The DNA for the CDR3 is TGTGCCAGCGGAAAAGCGGGGACTCAAGAGACCCAGTACTTC.

This sequence joins TRBV12-3 or TRBV12-4 and TRBJ2-3; possibly TRBD2 for D (5 bases). CDR3 size: 17 residues. The V end lost 5 bases, the J end lost 2 bases, and 20 bases lay between the germline ends. CDR3 region: CASSPSGIHSFTDTQYF. The DNA for the CDR3 is TGTGCCAGCAGTCCTTCCGGGATTCACTCCTTCACAGATACGCAGTATTTT.

V and J are TRBV6-5 and TRBJ1-1, with a weak D call TRBD1 (6 bases). The CDR3 is 13 amino acids. Germline CDR1 is MNHEY and CDR2 is SVGAGI. The V end lost 5 bases, the J end lost 6 bases, and 13 bases lay between the germline ends. CDR3 in DNA: TGTGCCAGCAGTACCTACAGGGAGCCTGAAGCTTTCTTT. Encoded protein: CASSTYREPEAFF.